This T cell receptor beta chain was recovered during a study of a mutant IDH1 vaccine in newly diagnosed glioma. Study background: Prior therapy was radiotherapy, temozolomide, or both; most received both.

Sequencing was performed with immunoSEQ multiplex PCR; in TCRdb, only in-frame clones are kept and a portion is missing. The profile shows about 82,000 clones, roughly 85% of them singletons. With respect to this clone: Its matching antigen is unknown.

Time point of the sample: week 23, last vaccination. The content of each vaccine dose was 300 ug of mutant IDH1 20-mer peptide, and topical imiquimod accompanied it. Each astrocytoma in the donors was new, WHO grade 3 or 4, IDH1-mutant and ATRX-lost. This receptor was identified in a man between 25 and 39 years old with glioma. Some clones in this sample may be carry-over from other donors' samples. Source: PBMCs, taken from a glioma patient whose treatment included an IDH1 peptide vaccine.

CDR3 region: CAWRGKATDTQYF. The CDR3 coding sequence is TGTGCCTGGAGGGGAAAGGCCACAGATACGCAGTATTTT. The gene calls are TRBV30 and TRBJ2-3; D unresolved. V was clipped by 3 bases and J by 2 bases, with 9 bases between them. Germline V gene data show CDR1 as GTSNPN and CDR2 as SVGIG (reference sequence). The CDR3 totals 13 residues.